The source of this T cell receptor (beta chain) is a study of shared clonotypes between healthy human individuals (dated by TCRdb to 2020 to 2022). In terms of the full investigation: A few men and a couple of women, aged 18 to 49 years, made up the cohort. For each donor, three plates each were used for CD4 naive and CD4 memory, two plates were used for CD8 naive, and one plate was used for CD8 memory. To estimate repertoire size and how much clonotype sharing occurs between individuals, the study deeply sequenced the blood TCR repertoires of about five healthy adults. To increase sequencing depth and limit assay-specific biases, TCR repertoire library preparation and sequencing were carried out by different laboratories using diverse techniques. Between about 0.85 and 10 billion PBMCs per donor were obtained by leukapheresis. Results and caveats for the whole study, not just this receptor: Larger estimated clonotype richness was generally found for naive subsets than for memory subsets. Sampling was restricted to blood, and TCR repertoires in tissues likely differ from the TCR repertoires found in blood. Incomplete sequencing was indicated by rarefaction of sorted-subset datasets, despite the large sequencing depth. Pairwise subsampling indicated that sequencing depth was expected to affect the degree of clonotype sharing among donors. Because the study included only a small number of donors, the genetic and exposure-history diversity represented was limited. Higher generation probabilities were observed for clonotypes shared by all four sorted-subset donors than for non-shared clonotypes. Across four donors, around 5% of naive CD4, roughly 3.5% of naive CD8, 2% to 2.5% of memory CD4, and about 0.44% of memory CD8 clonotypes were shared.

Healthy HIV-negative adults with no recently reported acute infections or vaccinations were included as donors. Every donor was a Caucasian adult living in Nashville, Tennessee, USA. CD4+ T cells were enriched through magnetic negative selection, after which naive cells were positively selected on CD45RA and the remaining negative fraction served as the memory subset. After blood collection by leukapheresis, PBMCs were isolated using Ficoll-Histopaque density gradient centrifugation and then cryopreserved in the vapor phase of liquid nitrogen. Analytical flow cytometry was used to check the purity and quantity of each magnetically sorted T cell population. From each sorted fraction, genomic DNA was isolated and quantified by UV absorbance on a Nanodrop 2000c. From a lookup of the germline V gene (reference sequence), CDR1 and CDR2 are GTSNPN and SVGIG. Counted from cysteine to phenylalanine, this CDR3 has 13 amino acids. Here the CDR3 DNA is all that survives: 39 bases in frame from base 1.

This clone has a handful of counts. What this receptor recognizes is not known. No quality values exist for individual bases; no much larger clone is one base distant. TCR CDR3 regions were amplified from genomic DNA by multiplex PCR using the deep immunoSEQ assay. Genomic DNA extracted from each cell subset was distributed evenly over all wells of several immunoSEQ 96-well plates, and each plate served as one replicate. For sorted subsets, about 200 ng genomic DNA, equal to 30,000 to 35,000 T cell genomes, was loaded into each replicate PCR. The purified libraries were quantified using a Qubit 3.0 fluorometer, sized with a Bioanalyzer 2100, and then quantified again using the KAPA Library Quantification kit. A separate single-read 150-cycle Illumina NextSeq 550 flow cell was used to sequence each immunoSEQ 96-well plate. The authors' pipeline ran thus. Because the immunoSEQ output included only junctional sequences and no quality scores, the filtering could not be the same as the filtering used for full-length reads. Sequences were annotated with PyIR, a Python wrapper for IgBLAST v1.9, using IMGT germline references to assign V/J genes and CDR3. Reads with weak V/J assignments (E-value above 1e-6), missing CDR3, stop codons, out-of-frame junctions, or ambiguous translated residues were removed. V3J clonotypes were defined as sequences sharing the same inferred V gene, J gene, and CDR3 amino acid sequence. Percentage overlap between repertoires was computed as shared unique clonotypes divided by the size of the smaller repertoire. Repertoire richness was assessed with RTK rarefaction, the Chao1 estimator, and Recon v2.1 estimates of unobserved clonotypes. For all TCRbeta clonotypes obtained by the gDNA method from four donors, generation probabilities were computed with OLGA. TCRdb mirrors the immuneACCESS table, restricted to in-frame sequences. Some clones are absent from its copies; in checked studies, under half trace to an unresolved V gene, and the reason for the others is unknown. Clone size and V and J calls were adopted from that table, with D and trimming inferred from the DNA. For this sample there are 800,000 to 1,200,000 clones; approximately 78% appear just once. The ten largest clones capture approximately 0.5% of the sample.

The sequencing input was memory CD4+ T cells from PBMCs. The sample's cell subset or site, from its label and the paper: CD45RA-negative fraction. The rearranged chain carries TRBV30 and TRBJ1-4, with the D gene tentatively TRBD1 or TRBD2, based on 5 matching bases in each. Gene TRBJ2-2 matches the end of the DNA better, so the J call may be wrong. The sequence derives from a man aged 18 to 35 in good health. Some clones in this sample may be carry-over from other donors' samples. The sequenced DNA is TGTGCCTGGACCGAGGGGACGTCCCAGGAGCTGTTTTTT. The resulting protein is CAWTEGTSQELFF.